The 2 T cell receptor beta chains below all came from one sample that was sequenced in a study of T cells in Graves' hyperthyroidism and ophthalmopathy. Using RNA transcripts as the source, TCR beta CDR3 regions were amplified. RT-PCR in the first round (using the HTBI primer set) targeted the TCR CDR3. MiXCR was run by TCRdb on the multiplex PCR reads, yielding one entry per CDR3 protein. This sample carries 700,000 or so distinct CDR3 sequences, roughly 15% of them seen once, and the ten largest clones take around 7.7%. The specimen sequenced was blood. The receptors come from a man aged 18 to 30 with Graves' hyperthyroidism.

The chain has TRBV14 and TRBJ2-7; weak D call: TRBD1 (6 bases). The CDR3 totals 14 residues. Germline V lookup: CDR1 SGHDN, CDR2 FVKESK. Trimming removed 4 bases from V and 2 bases from J, with 12 bases in between. CDR3 in amino acids: CASSRWGRTYEQYF. CDR3 nucleotides: TGTGCCAGCAGCCGGTGGGGGCGTACCTACGAGCAGTACTTC.

This clonotype was seen a handful of times. This chain uses TRBV28 with TRBJ1-5; D is ambiguous. CDR1 MDHEN and CDR2 SYDVKM come from the germline V gene. Trimming cost V 5 bases and J 8 bases, with 7 bases left between them. The CDR3 is 11 residues long. In nucleotides, the CDR3 is TGTGCCAGCAGTCCGGGCGAGCCCCAGCATTTT. Translation: CASSPGEPQHF. Complete variable domain (other parts from reference TRBV28 and TRBJ1-5): DVKVTQSSRYLVKRTGEKVFLECVQDMDHENMFWYRQDPGLGLRLIYFSYDVKMKEKGDIPEGYSVSREKKERFSLILESASTNQTSMYLCASSPGEPQHFGDGTRLSIL.